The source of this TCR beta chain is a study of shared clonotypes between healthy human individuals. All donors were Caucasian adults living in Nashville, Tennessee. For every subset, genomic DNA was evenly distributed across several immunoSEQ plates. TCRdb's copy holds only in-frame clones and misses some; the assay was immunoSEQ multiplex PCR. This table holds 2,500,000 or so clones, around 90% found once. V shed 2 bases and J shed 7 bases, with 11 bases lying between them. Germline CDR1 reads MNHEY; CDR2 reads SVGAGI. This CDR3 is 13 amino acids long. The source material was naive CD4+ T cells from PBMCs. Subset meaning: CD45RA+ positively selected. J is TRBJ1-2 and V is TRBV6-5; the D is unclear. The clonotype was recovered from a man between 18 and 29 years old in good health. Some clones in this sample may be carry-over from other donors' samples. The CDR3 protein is CASSYEVYGGYTF. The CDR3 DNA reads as TGTGCCAGCAGTTACGAGGTTTACGGTGGCTACACCTTC.